This TCR beta chain was retrieved from a study of T cell repertoires in cytomegalovirus infection. Overall study findings and caveats: The ex vivo response was dominated by HLA-C-restricted CMV-specific TCR beta clonotypes.

One entry per CDR3 protein results from TCRdb running MiXCR on the reads. Among approximately 910,000 distinct CDR3 sequences listed, approximately 33% were seen once. Points on this clonotype: Its specificity is unknown.

The germline V gene encodes CDR1 LGHNA and CDR2 YSLEER. There are 13 residues in the CDR3. The V gene lost 0 bases and the J gene lost 7 bases, with 7 bases spanning the gap. Sequenced material: cultured CD8+ T cells from PBMCs, taken from culture after CMV antigen stimulation. The chain links TRBV4-3 to TRBJ2-4, with D perhaps matching TRBD2 (6 bases). This TCR was recovered from a human donor in good health (CMV status not recorded). Some clones in this sample may be carry-over from other donors' samples. In nucleotides, the CDR3 is TGCGCCAGCAGCCAAGATGCGGGGAACATTCAGTACTTC. It translates to CASSQDAGNIQYF.